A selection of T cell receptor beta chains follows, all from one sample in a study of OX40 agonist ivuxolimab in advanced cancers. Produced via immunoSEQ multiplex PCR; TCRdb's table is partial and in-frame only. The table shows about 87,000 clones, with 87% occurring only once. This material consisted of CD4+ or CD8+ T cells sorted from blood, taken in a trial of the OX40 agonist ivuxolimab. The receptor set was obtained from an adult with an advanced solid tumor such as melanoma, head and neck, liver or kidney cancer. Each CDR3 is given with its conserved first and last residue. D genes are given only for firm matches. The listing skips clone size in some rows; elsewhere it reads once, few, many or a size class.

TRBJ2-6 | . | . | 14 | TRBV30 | TGTGCCTCCTCTTGGGCCGCTGGGGCCAACGTCCTGACTTTC | CASSWAAGANVLTF
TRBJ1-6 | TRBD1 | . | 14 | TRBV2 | TGTGCCAGCAGTGGACAGGGCCTAGCTTCACCCCTCCACTTT | CASSGQGLASPLHF
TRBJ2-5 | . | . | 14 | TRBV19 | TGTGCCAGTAGTATCCAGGGTTTGGTGGAGACCCAGTACTTC | CASSIQGLVETQYF
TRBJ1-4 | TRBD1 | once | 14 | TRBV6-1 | TGTGCCAGCAGCCACGGGACAGAGAATGAAAAACTGTTTTTT | CASSHGTENEKLFF
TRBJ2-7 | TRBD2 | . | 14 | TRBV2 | TGTGCCAGCAGGATGGGAACTAGCGGCTACGAGCAGTACTTC | CASRMGTSGYEQYF
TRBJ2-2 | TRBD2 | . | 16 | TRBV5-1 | TGCGCCAGCAGCCCCGGACTAGCGGGACCCCGAGGGGAGCTGTTTTTT | CASSPGLAGPRGELFF
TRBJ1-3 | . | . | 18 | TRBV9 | TGTGCCAGCAGCGTAGTAGCTTCCGTTCAAGGGCGGGGAAACACCATATATTTT | CASSVVASVQGRGNTIYF
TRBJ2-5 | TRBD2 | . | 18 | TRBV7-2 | TGTGCCAGCGGCTTGCGACAGGGGACTAGCGGGTGGGGGGAGACCCAGTACTTC | CASGLRQGTSGWGETQYF
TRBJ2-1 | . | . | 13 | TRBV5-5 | TGTGCCAGCAGCTTGGGGGACGGCAATGAGCAGTTCTTC | CASSLGDGNEQFF
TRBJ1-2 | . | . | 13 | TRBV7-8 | TGTGCCAGCAGCCTTTACAGACAAGAAGGCTACACCTTC | CASSLYRQEGYTF